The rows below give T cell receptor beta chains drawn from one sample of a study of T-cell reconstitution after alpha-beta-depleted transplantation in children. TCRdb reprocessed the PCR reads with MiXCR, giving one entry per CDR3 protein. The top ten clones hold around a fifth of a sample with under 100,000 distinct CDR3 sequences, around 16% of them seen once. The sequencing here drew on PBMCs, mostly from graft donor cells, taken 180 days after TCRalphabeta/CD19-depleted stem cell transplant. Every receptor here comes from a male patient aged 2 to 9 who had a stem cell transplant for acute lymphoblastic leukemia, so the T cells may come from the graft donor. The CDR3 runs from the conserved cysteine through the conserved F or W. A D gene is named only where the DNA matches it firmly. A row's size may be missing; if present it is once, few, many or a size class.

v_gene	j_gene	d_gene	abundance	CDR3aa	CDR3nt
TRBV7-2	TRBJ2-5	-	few	CASSLALGSLYQETQYF	TGTGCCAGCAGCCTCGCGCTGGGCAGCTTGTACCAAGAGACCCAGTACTTC
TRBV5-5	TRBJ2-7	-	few	CASSFGRGYEQYF	TGTGCCAGCAGCTTCGGCAGGGGCTACGAGCAGTACTTC
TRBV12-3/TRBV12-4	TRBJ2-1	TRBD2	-	CASRRGASEQFF	TGTGCCAGCAGGCGGGGGGCGAGTGAGCAGTTCTTC
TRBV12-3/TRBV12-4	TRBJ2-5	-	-	CASSLGVETQYF	TGTGCCAGCAGTTTAGGGGTAGAGACCCAGTACTTC
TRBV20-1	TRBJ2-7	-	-	CSARDRPARVLSYEQYF	TGCAGTGCTAGAGATCGTCCCGCCAGGGTCCTCTCCTACGAGCAGTACTTC
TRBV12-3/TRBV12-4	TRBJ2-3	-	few	CASSPPGARDTQYF	TGTGCCAGCAGCCCTCCGGGGGCTAGGGATACGCAGTATTTT
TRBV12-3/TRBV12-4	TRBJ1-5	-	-	CVSSLMRGNQPQHF	TGTGTCAGCAGTTTAATGCGCGGCAATCAGCCCCAGCATTTT
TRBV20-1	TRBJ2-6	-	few	CGVTGANVLTF	TGTGGGGTTACTGGGGCCAACGTCCTGACTTTC
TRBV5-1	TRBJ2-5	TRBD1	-	CASSLWRTGAETQYF	TGCGCCAGCAGCTTGTGGAGGACAGGGGCAGAGACCCAGTACTTC
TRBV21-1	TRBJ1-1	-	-	CASSIWGAEAFF	TGTGCCAGCAGCATCTGGGGGGCTGAAGCTTTCTTT
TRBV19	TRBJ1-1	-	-	CASSTTATFEAFF	TGTGCCAGTAGCACGACAGCAACTTTTGAAGCTTTCTTT
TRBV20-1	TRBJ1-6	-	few	CSATNLRVHYNSPLHF	TGCAGTGCTACGAACCTTCGGGTACACTATAATTCACCCCTCCACTTT
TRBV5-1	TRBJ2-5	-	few	CASSLERGKRETQYF	TGCGCCAGCAGCTTGGAAAGGGGCAAGAGAGAGACCCAGTACTTC
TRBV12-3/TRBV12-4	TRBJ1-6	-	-	CASSDPVSPLHF	TGTGCCAGCAGTGACCCAGTTTCACCCCTCCACTTT
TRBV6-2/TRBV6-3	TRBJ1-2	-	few	CASSPRQEVYGYTF	TGTGCCAGCAGCCCTCGACAGGAGGTCTATGGCTACACCTTC
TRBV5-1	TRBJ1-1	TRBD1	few	CASRQGAERAEAFF	TGCGCCAGCAGACAGGGGGCAGAAAGGGCTGAAGCTTTCTTT
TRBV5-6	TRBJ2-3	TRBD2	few	CASSPPSRGLAGRRGTDTQYF	TGTGCCAGCAGCCCGCCCTCGCGGGGACTAGCGGGGCGACGGGGCACAGATACGCAGTATTTT
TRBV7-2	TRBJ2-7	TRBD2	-	CASSLGGGHYEQYF	TGTGCCAGCAGCTTGGGCGGGGGGCACTACGAGCAGTACTTC
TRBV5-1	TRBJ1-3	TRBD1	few	CASSPRTGGVTIYF	TGCGCCAGCAGCCCAAGGACAGGTGGAGTCACCATATATTTT
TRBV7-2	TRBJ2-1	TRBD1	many	CASSAQPGQGYNEQFF	TGTGCCAGCAGCGCCCAACCGGGACAGGGATACAATGAGCAGTTCTTC
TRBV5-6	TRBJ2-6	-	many	CASSVSSSGANVLTF	TGTGCCAGCAGCGTCTCCAGCTCTGGGGCCAACGTCCTGACTTTC
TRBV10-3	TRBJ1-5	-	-	CAISESDGDQPQHF	TGTGCCATCAGTGAGTCTGACGGTGATCAGCCCCAGCATTTT